Listed below are T cell receptor beta chains from one sample, sequenced in a study of cytomegalovirus exposure and HLA in healthy donors. Method: immunoSEQ multiplex PCR; TCRdb's copy keeps in-frame clones and lacks some. The sample carries around 78,000 clones, 65% to 85% recorded once. The sequenced sample was PBMCs. These receptors all stem from a woman aged 45-65 years in good health and CMV-seronegative. CDR3s include the opening cysteine and the closing phenylalanine or tryptophan. Each record gives: clone size, J gene, D gene, V gene, CDR3 protein, CDR3 DNA. D genes are given only for firm matches. Size values are once, few and many counts, or a class for expanded clones, and some rows have none.

clone size: NA; J gene: TRBJ1-4; D gene: NA; V gene: TRBV7-9; CDR3 protein: CASSSSDRTNEKLFF; CDR3 DNA: TGTGCCAGCAGCTCGAGCGACAGGACCAATGAAAAACTGTTTTTT
clone size: NA; J gene: TRBJ2-3; D gene: NA; V gene: TRBV4-2; CDR3 protein: CASSHHLIGDDTQYF; CDR3 DNA: TGTGCCAGCAGCCACCACCTAATAGGGGATGATACGCAGTATTTT
clone size: few; J gene: TRBJ2-1; D gene: TRBD2; V gene: TRBV9; CDR3 protein: CASSSSGEGYNEQFF; CDR3 DNA: TGTGCCAGCAGTTCTAGCGGGGAGGGATACAATGAGCAGTTCTTC
clone size: NA; J gene: TRBJ2-2; D gene: NA; V gene: TRBV2; CDR3 protein: CASRGAANTGELFF; CDR3 DNA: TGTGCCAGCAGGGGGGCAGCGAACACCGGGGAGCTGTTTTTT
clone size: NA; J gene: TRBJ1-1; D gene: NA; V gene: TRBV14; CDR3 protein: CASSHFSAGGTEAFF; CDR3 DNA: TGTGCCAGCAGCCATTTCTCGGCGGGGGGCACTGAAGCTTTCTTT
clone size: NA; J gene: TRBJ1-2; D gene: NA; V gene: TRBV14; CDR3 protein: CASSQGLTDVYGYTF; CDR3 DNA: TGTGCCAGCAGCCAAGGTTTAACAGACGTCTATGGCTACACCTTC
clone size: NA; J gene: TRBJ1-1; D gene: NA; V gene: TRBV27; CDR3 protein: CASSSSVSSTTEITEAFF; CDR3 DNA: TGTGCCAGCAGTTCCTCGGTCAGCTCTACCACGGAGATCACTGAAGCTTTCTTT
clone size: NA; J gene: TRBJ2-1; D gene: TRBD2; V gene: TRBV4-1; CDR3 protein: CASSPGTSADEQFF; CDR3 DNA: TGCGCCAGCAGCCCCGGGACTAGCGCCGATGAGCAGTTCTTC
clone size: NA; J gene: TRBJ1-1; D gene: NA; V gene: TRBV4-1; CDR3 protein: CASSDRTNTEAFF; CDR3 DNA: TGCGCCAGCAGCGACAGGACGAACACTGAAGCTTTCTTT
clone size: NA; J gene: TRBJ2-7; D gene: NA; V gene: TRBV19; CDR3 protein: CASSIQGRAPEQYF; CDR3 DNA: TGTGCCAGTAGTATACAAGGCAGGGCCCCCGAGCAGTACTTC
clone size: NA; J gene: TRBJ2-6; D gene: TRBD2; V gene: TRBV6-5; CDR3 protein: CASSYGAGDGANVLTF; CDR3 DNA: TGTGCCAGCAGTTACGGGGCGGGAGATGGGGCCAACGTCCTGACTTTC
clone size: NA; J gene: TRBJ2-1; D gene: TRBD1; V gene: TRBV7-2; CDR3 protein: CATKDRGLGEQFF; CDR3 DNA: TGTGCCACAAAGGACAGGGGGCTGGGTGAGCAGTTCTTC
clone size: NA; J gene: TRBJ2-3; D gene: TRBD2; V gene: TRBV7-3; CDR3 protein: CASSPSGGNTDTQYF; CDR3 DNA: TGTGCCAGCAGCCCTAGCGGGGGCAACACAGATACGCAGTATTTT
clone size: few; J gene: TRBJ2-5; D gene: NA; V gene: TRBV14; CDR3 protein: CASSPPREGEETQYF; CDR3 DNA: TGTGCCAGCAGCCCGCCCAGGGAGGGGGAAGAGACCCAGTACTTC
clone size: NA; J gene: TRBJ2-2; D gene: TRBD1; V gene: TRBV5-1; CDR3 protein: CASSKGADPTGELFF; CDR3 DNA: TGCGCCAGCAGTAAGGGGGCAGACCCGACCGGGGAGCTGTTTTTT
clone size: NA; J gene: TRBJ1-2; D gene: TRBD1; V gene: TRBV5-4; CDR3 protein: CASSVPAQGVYGYTF; CDR3 DNA: TGTGCCAGCAGCGTCCCAGCACAGGGGGTTTATGGCTACACCTTC
clone size: NA; J gene: TRBJ2-7; D gene: TRBD2; V gene: TRBV19; CDR3 protein: CASSPRSGGSSYEQYF; CDR3 DNA: TGTGCCAGTAGTCCACGTTCGGGAGGCAGCTCCTACGAGCAGTACTTC
clone size: NA; J gene: TRBJ1-1; D gene: TRBD1; V gene: TRBV28; CDR3 protein: CASSLWRNRGTGVSRTEAFF; CDR3 DNA: TGTGCCAGCAGTTTATGGCGAAATAGGGGGACAGGGGTATCGCGAACTGAAGCTTTCTTT
clone size: few; J gene: TRBJ2-7; D gene: NA; V gene: TRBV27; CDR3 protein: CASRPKPGKIYEQYF; CDR3 DNA: TGTGCCAGCAGGCCTAAACCCGGGAAGATCTACGAGCAGTACTTC
clone size: NA; J gene: TRBJ2-1; D gene: NA; V gene: TRBV9; CDR3 protein: CASSVVGRGNYNEQFF; CDR3 DNA: TGTGCCAGCAGCGTAGTTGGTCGGGGGAATTACAATGAGCAGTTCTTC
clone size: NA; J gene: TRBJ2-1; D gene: NA; V gene: TRBV27; CDR3 protein: CASSLEGGAPNEQFF; CDR3 DNA: TGTGCCAGCAGTTTGGAAGGGGGGGCCCCCAATGAGCAGTTCTTC
clone size: NA; J gene: TRBJ2-7; D gene: TRBD2; V gene: TRBV10-1; CDR3 protein: CASSDGTSGTYEQYF; CDR3 DNA: TGCGCCAGCAGTGACGGGACTAGCGGTACCTACGAGCAGTACTTC
clone size: NA; J gene: TRBJ1-3; D gene: NA; V gene: TRBV10-3; CDR3 protein: CAIRLLDRFSGNTIYF; CDR3 DNA: TGTGCCATCAGACTACTGGACAGATTCTCTGGAAACACCATATATTTT
clone size: NA; J gene: TRBJ2-1; D gene: TRBD2; V gene: TRBV18; CDR3 protein: CASSPPEAGARNEQFF; CDR3 DNA: TGTGCCAGCTCACCACCAGAAGCGGGGGCTCGTAATGAGCAGTTCTTC
clone size: NA; J gene: TRBJ2-5; D gene: TRBD1; V gene: TRBV27; CDR3 protein: CASSFRTGQETQYF; CDR3 DNA: TGTGCCAGCAGTTTCCGGACAGGGCAAGAGACCCAGTACTTC
clone size: once; J gene: TRBJ1-1; D gene: NA; V gene: TRBV7-7; CDR3 protein: CASSTYREDTEAFF; CDR3 DNA: TGTGCTAGCAGCACTTACAGGGAAGACACTGAAGCTTTCTTT
clone size: NA; J gene: TRBJ2-1; D gene: TRBD2; V gene: TRBV11-2; CDR3 protein: CASSLGLSGAYNEQFF; CDR3 DNA: TGTGCCAGCAGCTTAGGGCTTAGCGGGGCGTACAATGAGCAGTTCTTC
clone size: few; J gene: TRBJ1-4; D gene: NA; V gene: TRBV5-4; CDR3 protein: CASSFNRAKEKLFF; CDR3 DNA: TGTGCCAGCAGCTTTAACAGGGCAAAGGAAAAACTGTTTTTT
clone size: NA; J gene: TRBJ1-3; D gene: NA; V gene: TRBV14; CDR3 protein: CASRLTGSGNTIYF; CDR3 DNA: TGTGCCAGCAGACTGACAGGTTCTGGAAACACCATATATTTT
clone size: NA; J gene: TRBJ1-2; D gene: NA; V gene: TRBV10-3; CDR3 protein: CAISESREGPGYTF; CDR3 DNA: TGTGCCATCAGTGAGTCGAGGGAGGGCCCTGGCTACACCTTC
clone size: NA; J gene: TRBJ2-1; D gene: TRBD2; V gene: TRBV7-9; CDR3 protein: CASTPTGLAGSLGEQFF; CDR3 DNA: TGTGCCAGCACCCCGACGGGACTAGCGGGGAGTCTTGGGGAGCAGTTCTTC
clone size: NA; J gene: TRBJ1-2; D gene: NA; V gene: TRBV6-5; CDR3 protein: CASSYQANYGYTF; CDR3 DNA: TGTGCCAGCAGTTACCAAGCAAACTATGGCTACACCTTC
clone size: once; J gene: TRBJ1-3; D gene: NA; V gene: TRBV6-5; CDR3 protein: CASSSQGGSSGNTIYF; CDR3 DNA: TGTGCCAGCAGTTCACAGGGAGGGTCATCTGGAAACACCATATATTTT
clone size: NA; J gene: TRBJ2-1; D gene: NA; V gene: TRBV15; CDR3 protein: CATSRERMGHDEQFF; CDR3 DNA: TGTGCCACCAGCAGAGAAAGGATGGGACACGATGAGCAGTTCTTC
clone size: few; J gene: TRBJ1-2; D gene: NA; V gene: TRBV7-9; CDR3 protein: CASSFKGNGYTF; CDR3 DNA: TGTGCCAGCAGCTTCAAGGGGAATGGCTACACCTTC
clone size: NA; J gene: TRBJ2-5; D gene: NA; V gene: TRBV5-4; CDR3 protein: CASSRREDQETQYF; CDR3 DNA: TGTGCCAGCAGTCGGAGGGAGGATCAAGAGACCCAGTACTTC
clone size: NA; J gene: TRBJ2-7; D gene: TRBD1; V gene: TRBV5-6; CDR3 protein: CASSLLGQGSYEQYF; CDR3 DNA: TGTGCCAGCAGCTTGCTTGGACAGGGATCCTACGAGCAGTACTTC
clone size: NA; J gene: TRBJ2-3; D gene: TRBD2; V gene: TRBV6-1; CDR3 protein: CASSESEGLRDVDTQYF; CDR3 DNA: TGTGCCAGCAGTGAAAGCGAGGGACTAAGGGACGTAGATACGCAGTATTTT
clone size: NA; J gene: TRBJ1-1; D gene: NA; V gene: TRBV11-2; CDR3 protein: CASSLVGTGGTEAFF; CDR3 DNA: TGTGCCAGCAGCTTAGTCGGCACCGGGGGCACTGAAGCTTTCTTT
clone size: NA; J gene: TRBJ1-1; D gene: TRBD1; V gene: TRBV19; CDR3 protein: CASQGAWINTEAFF; CDR3 DNA: TGTGCCAGTCAGGGGGCATGGATTAACACTGAAGCTTTCTTT
clone size: NA; J gene: TRBJ1-3; D gene: NA; V gene: TRBV2; CDR3 protein: CASSTRGSSGNTIYF; CDR3 DNA: TGTGCCAGCAGTACAAGGGGGAGCTCTGGAAACACCATATATTTT
clone size: NA; J gene: TRBJ2-1; D gene: TRBD2; V gene: TRBV27; CDR3 protein: CASNPDSGIHNEQFF; CDR3 DNA: TGTGCCAGCAATCCCGATAGCGGGATCCACAATGAGCAGTTCTTC
clone size: NA; J gene: TRBJ2-6; D gene: TRBD2; V gene: TRBV28; CDR3 protein: CASSFPGLGANVLTF; CDR3 DNA: TGTGCCAGCAGTTTCCCGGGACTAGGGGCCAACGTCCTGACTTTC
clone size: NA; J gene: TRBJ1-5; D gene: NA; V gene: TRBV7-2; CDR3 protein: CASSRSDSQNQHF; CDR3 DNA: TGTGCCAGCAGCCGATCGGACTCCCAAAATCAGCATTTT
clone size: NA; J gene: TRBJ2-5; D gene: NA; V gene: TRBV7-9; CDR3 protein: CASSLGWGGAQETQYF; CDR3 DNA: TGTGCCAGCAGCTTAGGGTGGGGGGGGGCCCAAGAGACCCAGTACTTC
clone size: few; J gene: TRBJ1-1; D gene: TRBD1; V gene: TRBV2; CDR3 protein: CASSEWDRGTEAFF; CDR3 DNA: TGTGCCAGCAGTGAGTGGGACAGGGGGACTGAAGCTTTCTTT
clone size: NA; J gene: TRBJ2-7; D gene: TRBD2; V gene: TRBV28; CDR3 protein: CASSLVGGTSGRRYEQYF; CDR3 DNA: TGTGCCAGTAGTTTAGTAGGGGGGACTAGCGGGAGACGCTACGAGCAGTACTTC
clone size: NA; J gene: TRBJ2-1; D gene: TRBD2; V gene: TRBV12-5; CDR3 protein: CASGLVGLAGGPEVF; CDR3 DNA: TGTGCTAGTGGTTTGGTTGGTTTAGCGGGAGGGCCGGAGGTCTTC
clone size: NA; J gene: TRBJ2-7; D gene: TRBD2; V gene: TRBV9; CDR3 protein: CASSEGREGYEQYF; CDR3 DNA: TGTGCCAGCAGCGAGGGGCGGGAGGGCTACGAGCAGTACTTC
clone size: NA; J gene: TRBJ1-1; D gene: NA; V gene: TRBV5-1; CDR3 protein: CASSRSDSNTEAFF; CDR3 DNA: TGCGCCAGCAGCCGGTCCGACTCGAACACTGAAGCTTTCTTT
clone size: NA; J gene: TRBJ2-7; D gene: TRBD2; V gene: TRBV7-9; CDR3 protein: CASSLTSGAYEQYF; CDR3 DNA: TGTGCCAGCAGCTTAACTAGCGGTGCTTACGAGCAGTACTTC
clone size: once; J gene: TRBJ1-1; D gene: NA; V gene: TRBV10-3; CDR3 protein: CAISEQGSWDTEAFF; CDR3 DNA: TGTGCCATCAGTGAACAGGGAAGTTGGGACACTGAAGCTTTCTTT
clone size: NA; J gene: TRBJ1-3; D gene: TRBD1; V gene: TRBV6-5; CDR3 protein: CASSYGTGTGNTIYF; CDR3 DNA: TGTGCCAGCAGTTACGGGACAGGAACTGGAAACACCATATATTTT
clone size: NA; J gene: TRBJ2-3; D gene: TRBD2; V gene: TRBV4-2; CDR3 protein: CASSQDRRTSGSTDTQYF; CDR3 DNA: TGTGCCAGCAGCCAAGATAGGAGGACTAGCGGGAGCACAGATACGCAGTATTTT